These 14 T cell receptor beta chains came from one sample sequenced in a study of T cell responses to AZD1222 COVID-19 vaccine. TCRdb keeps only in-frame clones here, not all; method: immunoSEQ multiplex PCR. This table has 100,000 to 150,000 clones, over 90% appearing once. Sequenced here: peripheral blood, sampled on day 0 of AZD1222 vaccination. Receptors were obtained from an adult in good health.

The chain links TRBV5-1 to TRBJ2-1, with TRBD2 matching 9 bases. CDR3 length: 16 amino acids. The germline gives CDR1 SGHRS, CDR2 YFSETQ. V lost 0 bases to trimming and J lost 8 bases; unmatched junction nucleotides: 9. CDR3 bases: TGCGCCAGCAGCTTGGCCATGCGCGGGAGGGCCGATGAGCAGTTCTTC. Translating gives CASSLAMRGRADEQFF.

V and J are TRBV10-3 and TRBJ2-1, with D hard to call. Trimming shortened V by 7 bases and J by 4 bases, and 14 bases separated the two germline ends. This CDR3 comprises 14 residues. Per the germline V gene, CDR1 is ENHRY and CDR2 is SYGVKD. The CDR3 DNA sequence: TGTGCCATCATGAGGAGCGTTGGTTACAATGAGCAGTTCTTC. It translates to CAIMRSVGYNEQFF.

The chain is built from TRBV14 and TRBJ2-2; no reliable D call. The ends were cut back, 0 bases at V and 7 bases at J, with 6 bases in the middle. Germline V CDR1 and CDR2: SGHDN, FVKESK. This CDR3 has 13 residues. This chain's CDR3 is CASSQEAGGELFF. Here the CDR3 DNA reads TGTGCCAGCAGCCAAGAAGCAGGCGGGGAGCTGTTTTTT.

This clone has a single count. The rearrangement links TRBV7-9 to TRBJ1-3; D call uncertain. Germline assignment: CDR1 SEHNR and CDR2 FQNEAQ (reference sequence). The CDR3 is 16 amino acids. V lost 2 bases to trimming and J lost 1 base, with 12 bases between them. This CDR3 reads CASSLNSGQSGNTIYF. The CDR3 bases are TGTGCCAGCAGCTTAAATTCTGGGCAGTCTGGAAACACCATATATTTT. Filled out from reference TRBV7-9 and TRBJ1-3, the complete variable domain reads DTGVSQNPRHKITKRGQNVTFRCDPISEHNRLYWYRQTLGQGPEFLTYFQNEAQLEKSRLLSDRFSAERPKGSFSTLEIQRTEQGDSAMYLCASSLNSGQSGNTIYFGEGSWLTVV.

The genes are TRBV7-9 and TRBJ2-5; 9 positions agree with TRBD1. With V trimmed by 1 base and J by 8 bases, 5 bases remained unmatched. This CDR3 is built from 14 residues. Germline V gene data show CDR1 as SEHNR and CDR2 as FQNEAQ (reference sequence). DNA of the CDR3: TGTGCCAGCAGCTTAGAAGGGACAGGGTTCACCCAGTACTTC. Residues: CASSLEGTGFTQYF.

The chain employs TRBV2 and TRBJ1-6; 7 bases fit TRBD1. The CDR3 contains 13 residues. V lost 8 bases, J lost 2 bases, and 0 bases stayed unmatched. CDR1 is SNHLY and CDR2 is FYNNEI in the germline V gene. CDR3 region: CASDRAYNSPLHF. In nucleotides, the CDR3 is TGTGCCAGCGACAGGGCCTATAATTCACCCCTCCACTTT.

The chain has TRBV10-1 and TRBJ2-4, with TRBD2 as a possible D gene (5 bases). The V and J ends lost 6 bases and 6 bases respectively, with 15 bases between them. This CDR3 contains 14 residues. The V gene's germline CDR1 is WNHNN and CDR2 SYGVQD (reference sequence). The DNA for the CDR3 is TGCGCCAGCAGCCCCGGGATTAGCATAAACATTCAGTACTTC. It encodes CASSPGISINIQYF.

The chain links TRBV14 to TRBJ1-2, with a possible D match to TRBD1 (6 bases). The germline gives CDR1 SGHDN, CDR2 FVKESK. V was clipped by 1 base and J by 8 bases, with 17 bases between them. The CDR3 has 15 residues. The CDR3 DNA follows: TGTGCCAGCAGCCAAGTCGGAGGGGGTTCAGGCGGCTACACCTTC. It yields the protein CASSQVGGGSGGYTF.

This clone was picked up one time. The gene calls are TRBV7-9 and TRBJ1-1; the D is unclear. The CDR3 loop spans 12 amino acids. The V end lost 2 bases, the J end lost 5 bases, and 6 bases lay between the germline ends. CDR1 SEHNR and CDR2 FQNEAQ come from the germline V gene (reference sequence). DNA of the CDR3: TGTGCCAGCAGCTTAATCGGTACTGAAGCTTTCTTT. Its translation: CASSLIGTEAFF.

The chain links TRBV7-2 to TRBJ2-1; no reliable D call. The germline CDR1 and CDR2 sequences are SGHTA and FQGNSA. Trimming took 0 bases from V and 15 from J, leaving 9 bases between them. The CDR3 length is 11 residues. CDR3 sequence reads: CASSLADPSFF. CDR3 DNA: TGTGCCAGCAGCTTAGCTGATCCGTCGTTCTTC. Full variable domain (missing parts from reference TRBV7-2 and TRBJ2-1): GAGVSQSPSNKVTEKGKDVELRCDPISGHTALYWYRQSLGQGLEFLIYFQGNSAPDKSGLPSDRFSAERTGGSVSTLTIQRTQQEDSAVYLCASSLADPSFFGPGTRLTVL.

The chain carries TRBV19 and TRBJ2-1, with 9 bases lining up with TRBD1. V shed 8 bases, J shed 5 bases, and the junction held 4 bases outside the gene matches. The CDR3 has 13 amino acids. Germline V gene sequence: CDR1 LNHDA, CDR2 SQIVND (reference sequence). The CDR3 DNA sequence: TGTGCCAGTGGGACAGGGTCTGACAATGAGCAGTTCTTC. Translated, it gives CASGTGSDNEQFF.

V usage is TRBV3-1 (or the pseudogene TRBV3-2) and J usage is TRBJ2-7; maybe TRBD1 (6 bases). V was trimmed by 1 base and J by 0 bases, leaving 13 bases between them. The CDR3 is 16 amino acids. From germline, CDR1 is LGHDT and CDR2 YNNKEL (reference sequence). In DNA form, the CDR3 reads TGTGCCAGCAGCCAAGGAATATTAGGGGGCTCCTACGAGCAGTACTTC. It translates to CASSQGILGGSYEQYF.

The chain has TRBV27 and TRBJ2-7; the match to TRBD1 covers 7 bases. This CDR3 is 15 amino acids long. The germline V gene has CDR1 MNHEY and CDR2 SMNVEV (reference sequence). The ends lost 5 bases at V and 2 bases at J; junction bases unmatched: 9. For the CDR3, the DNA is TGTGCCAGCAGTCTCCAGACAGGGCAAGCCTACGAGCAGTACTTC. Amino acid sequence: CASSLQTGQAYEQYF.

The genes are TRBV7-2 and TRBJ1-5; perhaps TRBD1 as D (5 bases). The germline V gene encodes CDR1 SGHTA and CDR2 FQGNSA. This CDR3 comprises 17 residues. Trimming took 5 bases from V and 4 from J, leaving 21 bases between them. Here the CDR3 reads CASSPRGVPAWNQPQHF. The CDR3 DNA follows: TGTGCCAGCAGCCCCCGAGGGGTCCCCGCTTGGAATCAGCCCCAGCATTTT.